The next 27 T cell receptor beta chains were all read from a single sample in a study of T cells of healthy individuals. MiXCR was run by TCRdb on the 5' RACE reads, yielding one entry per CDR3 protein. The table shows about 60,000 distinct CDR3 sequences, with under 20% occurring only once. The receptors stem from a human donor in good health.

A few counts support this clonotype. This rearrangement joins TRBV5-4 to TRBJ2-3; TRBD2 agrees at 11 bases. The CDR3 contains 16 residues. With V trimmed by 6 bases and J by 3 bases, 9 bases remained unmatched. CDR1 is SGHNT, CDR2 YYREEE, per germline (reference sequence). This chain's CDR3 is CASNRGTSGYTDTQYF. CDR3 nucleotide sequence: TGTGCCAGCAATCGGGGGACTAGCGGTTATACAGATACGCAGTATTTT.

This clonotype was counted ten times or more. The J gene is TRBJ2-5, the V gene TRBV20-1; D may be TRBD2 (7 bases). Trimming took off 3 bases at V and 7 bases at J, with 21 bases between the two ends. This CDR3 contains 15 residues. From germline, CDR1 is DFQATT and CDR2 SNEGSKA (reference sequence). The CDR3 loop reads CSARDARGQWGTQYF. CDR3 nucleotide sequence: TGCAGTGCTAGGGACGCGCGGGGGCAATGGGGGACCCAGTACTTC.

The V gene is TRBV5-1, the J gene TRBJ2-7; 12 positions match TRBD2. The CDR3 extends over 13 amino acids. Trimming cost V 6 bases and J 6 bases; bases outside gene matches: 4. Germline values: CDR1 SGHRS, CDR2 YFSETQ. The CDR3 loop reads CASTPGLAGEQYF. The CDR3 DNA sequence: TGCGCCAGCACCCCGGGACTAGCGGGCGAGCAGTACTTC.

The rearrangement links TRBV23-1 to TRBJ2-5, with unresolved D. TRBV23-1 is noted as an ORF with a role that remains uncertain. Deletions cut 2 bases from V and 7 bases from J, with 23 bases between. The CDR3 is 17 amino acids. As DNA, the CDR3 is TGCGCCAGCAGTCAAAGGACCCTGTTGGTCCGACCGGGGACCCAGTACTTC. Translated: CASSQRTLLVRPGTQYF.

The rearrangement links TRBV11-2 to TRBJ1-1, with D uncertain. V was shortened by 4 bases and J by 5 bases, with 11 bases between the two germline ends. The CDR3 length is 13 residues. Looked up from germline, CDR1 is SGHAT and CDR2 is FQNNGV. The CDR3 DNA is TGTGCCAGCAGCTCAAGTGGCGAGACTGAAGCTTTCTTT. This codes for CASSSSGETEAFF.

Ten or more counts support this clonotype. V and J are TRBV7-2 and TRBJ2-1; TRBD2 agrees at 11 bases. CDR1 is SGHTA and CDR2 is FQGNSA in the germline V gene. The CDR3 spans 15 residues. With V trimmed by 3 bases and J by 8 bases, 6 bases remained unmatched. The CDR3 here is CASSFIAGGIHEQFF. DNA of the CDR3: TGTGCCAGCAGCTTCATAGCGGGGGGGATTCATGAGCAGTTCTTC.

This clonotype was detected many times. The rearrangement joins TRBV9 to TRBJ2-5; tentative D call: TRBD2 (5 bases). CDR1 and CDR2 (germline): SGDLS, YYNGEE. Trimming shortened V by 3 bases and J by 2 bases, and 17 bases separated the two germline ends. The CDR3 has 16 amino acids. The CDR3 reads CASSASFSAVQETQYF. DNA for the CDR3: TGTGCCAGCAGCGCCTCCTTCTCAGCGGTGCAAGAGACCCAGTACTTC.

This clonotype occurred many times. The CDR3 nucleotides are TGTGCCAGCCGAACGTTTGGCGGAGACACTGAAGCTTTCTTT. Its protein is CASRTFGGDTEAFF. The J gene is TRBJ1-1, the V gene TRBV6-2 or TRBV6-3; D is ambiguous. The CDR3 runs 14 residues. Trimming shortened V by 8 bases and J by 3 bases, and 16 bases separated the two germline ends. Per the germline V gene, CDR1 is MNHEY and CDR2 is SVGEGT.

V gene TRBV9 combines with J gene TRBJ2-3; D may be TRBD1 (5 bases). The CDR3 is made up of 14 amino acids. Looked up from germline, CDR1 is SGDLS and CDR2 is YYNGEE. With 1 base removed from V and 5 bases from J, the gap between germline ends came to 11 bases. CDR3: CASSVFQGKDTQYF. CDR3 in DNA: TGTGCCAGCAGCGTATTCCAGGGTAAAGATACGCAGTATTTT.

This clonotype was recorded a few times. This chain uses TRBV10-3 with TRBJ2-1; 9 positions agree with TRBD2. V shed 4 bases and J 9 bases; nucleotides not matched to a gene: 10. CDR1 ENHRY and CDR2 SYGVKD come from the germline V gene. The CDR3 runs 15 residues. Here the CDR3 reads CAISGRSGSSGEQFF. The CDR3 DNA follows: TGTGCCATCAGTGGACGTAGCGGGAGCTCGGGTGAGCAGTTCTTC.

This clonotype was seen only a few times. This chain joins TRBV15 and TRBJ2-1, with 7 positions matching TRBD2. Per the germline V gene, CDR1 is LNHNV and CDR2 is YYDKDF (reference sequence). The CDR3 has 13 amino acids. After removal of 9 bases from V and 5 bases from J, the junction contained 7 bases not matched to a gene. The CDR3 region is CATRLAANNEQFF. CDR3 bases: TGTGCCACTCGGCTAGCGGCCAACAATGAGCAGTTCTTC.

This clonotype was seen repeatedly, ten times or more. The chain is built from TRBV5-4 and TRBJ2-1; 12 bases fit TRBD1. CDR1 and CDR2 from the germline V gene are SGHNT and YYREEE (reference sequence). This CDR3 region has 15 residues. The J segment lost 8 bases and the V segment lost 4 bases, leaving 7 bases of the junction unmatched. CDR3 bases: TGTGCCAGCAGCCCCGGGACAGGGGGCAGCTATGAGCAGTTCTTC. Translating gives CASSPGTGGSYEQFF.

This clonotype occurred many times. The chain carries TRBV10-3 and TRBJ1-2; D not resolved. The V and J ends lost 4 bases and 1 base respectively, with 7 bases between them. Germline assignment: CDR1 ENHRY and CDR2 SYGVKD. The CDR3 has 13 residues. CDR3 sequence reads: CAISGQDNYGYTF. The CDR3, as DNA: TGTGCCATCAGTGGCCAGGATAACTATGGCTACACCTTC.

This clonotype has at least ten counts. The chain has TRBV12-3 or TRBV12-4 and TRBJ2-1; D is uncertain. V was cut by 6 bases and J by 4 bases, with 10 bases left in between. The CDR3 covers 13 residues. CDR3 residues: CASSRLRYNEQFF. The CDR3, as DNA: TGTGCCAGCAGCCGCCTAAGATACAATGAGCAGTTCTTC.

This clonotype was observed at least ten times. This chain uses TRBV5-1 with TRBJ2-7; 9 nucleotides line up with TRBD1. This CDR3 region has 14 residues. V lost 0 bases to trimming and J lost 5 bases; unmatched junction nucleotides: 3. Looked up from germline, CDR1 is SGHRS and CDR2 is YFSETQ. The DNA of the CDR3 is TGCGCCAGCAGCTTGGGACAGGGGGAAGACGAGCAGTACTTC. This gives the protein CASSLGQGEDEQYF.

There are a few counts of this clonotype. This sequence joins TRBV20-1 and TRBJ2-1; 7 bases fit TRBD2. After removal of 6 bases from V and 5 bases from J, the junction contained 7 bases not matched to a gene. Germline CDR1 reads DFQATT; CDR2 reads SNEGSKA (reference sequence). There are 13 residues in the CDR3. The CDR3 bases are TGCAGTGCCGGTGGACTAGGCCACAATGAGCAGTTCTTC. Amino acids: CSAGGLGHNEQFF.

The chain couples TRBV7-3 to TRBJ1-6; possible D gene TRBD1, 5 bases. The CDR3 totals 14 residues. Germline V gene lookup returns CDR1 SGHTA and CDR2 FQGTGA. The V end was cut by 6 bases, the J end by 9 bases, with 15 bases between. The CDR3: CASRDGTSGSPLHF. DNA of the CDR3: TGTGCCAGCAGGGACGGGACCTCGGGTTCACCCCTCCACTTT.

In its sample, this clonotype was seen a few times. This chain uses TRBV28 with TRBJ2-1; 8 nucleotides match TRBD2. Unmatched junction bases numbered 8, after V lost 5 bases and J lost 5 bases. This CDR3 contains 15 residues. Per the germline V gene, CDR1 is MDHEN and CDR2 is SYDVKM. The CDR3 nucleotides are TGTGCCAGCAGTCCTCCGGGACTAGTAAACAATGAGCAGTTCTTC. It translates to CASSPPGLVNNEQFF. Variable domain in full (rest from reference TRBV28 and TRBJ2-1): DVKVTQSSRYLVKRTGEKVFLECVQDMDHENMFWYRQDPGLGLRLIYFSYDVKMKEKGDIPEGYSVSREKKERFSLILESASTNQTSMYLCASSPPGLVNNEQFFGPGTRLTVL.

There are many counts of this clonotype. V is TRBV20-1 and J is TRBJ2-3, with 12 nucleotides matching TRBD2. The CDR3 is 15 amino acids. The germline CDR1 and CDR2 sequences are DFQATT and SNEGSKA (reference sequence). Trimming took 3 bases from V and 3 from J; bases not matched to a gene: 4. The CDR3 bases are TGCAGTGCTAGTTCTAGCGGGAGGGCGACAGATACGCAGTATTTT. It encodes CSASSSGRATDTQYF.

CDR3 sequence (DNA): TGCAGTGCTAGCACAGGGGGATGGCGGACCCAGTACTTC. Its translation is CSASTGGWRTQYF. The chain recombines TRBV20-1 with TRBJ2-5, with 8 nucleotides matching TRBD1. CDR1 is DFQATT and CDR2 is SNEGSKA in the germline V gene (reference sequence). This CDR3 contains 13 residues. Trimming at V came to 3 bases and at J to 7 bases, leaving 7 bases not matched to a gene.

This clonotype was counted many times. The chain combines TRBV5-1 with TRBJ2-1, with 9 bases lining up with TRBD2. Germline CDR1 reads SGHRS; CDR2 reads YFSETQ. The CDR3 spans 17 residues. V dropped 0 bases and J dropped 9; count of bases not matched to a gene: 13. The CDR3 sequence is CASSLGVVAGGPTEQFF. The DNA for the CDR3 is TGCGCCAGCAGCTTGGGGGTTGTTGCGGGGGGGCCAACTGAGCAGTTCTTC.

The chain couples TRBV19 to TRBJ2-1; weak D call: TRBD2 (6 bases). V was shortened by 7 bases and J by 4 bases, with 17 bases between the two germline ends. CDR1 is LNHDA, CDR2 SQIVND, per germline (reference sequence). There are 15 residues in the CDR3. The CDR3 nucleotides read TGTGCCAGTATCCCTTTCGGGGGAGCTTACAATGAGCAGTTCTTC. The encoded protein is CASIPFGGAYNEQFF. Drawing the rest from reference TRBV19 and TRBJ2-1, the complete variable domain is DGGITQSPKYLFRKEGQNVTLSCEQNLNHDAMYWYRQDPGQGLRLIYYSQIVNDFQKGDIAEGYSVSREKKESFPLTVTSAQKNPTAFYLCASIPFGGAYNEQFFGPGTRLTVL.

This clonotype was counted ten times or more. The chain links TRBV27 to TRBJ2-2; D is ambiguous. Germline CDR1 and CDR2: MNHEY and SMNVEV (reference sequence). This CDR3 has 14 amino acids. V was clipped by 2 bases and J by 1 base, with 5 bases between them. The DNA of the CDR3 is TGTGCCAGCAGTTTAGGGCAGAACACCGGGGAGCTGTTTTTT. Amino acid sequence: CASSLGQNTGELFF.

This chain uses TRBV12-3 or TRBV12-4 with TRBJ2-1; D unresolved. The CDR3 has 14 residues. The V end lost 7 bases, the J end lost 7 bases, and 17 bases lay between the germline ends. CDR3: CASTPRAQTNEQFF. The DNA of the CDR3 is TGTGCCAGCACTCCACGGGCCCAAACGAATGAGCAGTTCTTC.

This clonotype was observed many times. The chain combines TRBV28 with TRBJ2-3; possibly TRBD1 for D (5 bases). V was pared by 7 bases and J by 4 bases, with 12 bases between. This CDR3 contains 13 residues. Looked up from germline, CDR1 is MDHEN and CDR2 is SYDVKM. In DNA form, the CDR3 reads TGTGCCAGCACCATCACACAGGCAGATACGCAGTATTTT. Residues: CASTITQADTQYF.

This clonotype was picked up a small number of times. J is TRBJ1-6 and V is TRBV15; a weak D match, TRBD1 (6 bases). The CDR3 runs to 14 residues. Trimming pared 6 bases from V and 6 bases from J, leaving 12 bases between. Germline loops: CDR1 LNHNV, CDR2 YYDKDF (reference sequence). The CDR3 DNA sequence: TGTGCCACCAGGGACAGACAGAGTAATTCACCCCTCCACTTT. Translation gives CATRDRQSNSPLHF.

With regard to this clonotype: Possible read error: a much larger clone is one base away. The chain employs TRBV7-9 and TRBJ1-6; 9 bases are a match to TRBD1. Germline values: CDR1 SEHNR, CDR2 FQNEAQ (reference sequence). CDR3 size: 17 residues. Trimming took 1 base from V and 0 from J; bases not matched to a gene: 1. Written as DNA, the CDR3 is TGTGCCAGCAGCTTAGGACAGGGGGACTCCTATAATTCACCCCTCCACTTT. Translating gives CASSLGQGDSYNSPLHF.